The next 8 T cell receptor beta chains were all read from a single sample in a study of cytomegalovirus exposure and HLA in healthy donors. In the PCR, 60 Vbeta and 13 Jbeta primers were used. Sequenced by immunoSEQ multiplex PCR; TCRdb stores in-frame clones only, minus some. The data show about 72,000 clones, roughly four fifths seen once. Sequenced input: PBMCs. The receptors were sampled from a man aged 18 to 30 in good health and CMV-seronegative.

The V and J genes are TRBV7-2 and TRBJ1-5, with 9 bases lining up with TRBD1. CDR1 SGHTA and CDR2 FQGNSA come from the germline V gene. The V and J ends lost 5 bases and 5 bases, in that order; junction bases with no gene match: 4. The CDR3 extends over 14 amino acids. The CDR3 nucleotides are TGTGCCAGCAGCCCGTGGACAGGGGATCAGCCCCAGCATTTT. Its translation is CASSPWTGDQPQHF. Combining the CDR3 with reference TRBV7-2 and TRBJ1-5 gives the whole variable domain GAGVSQSPSNKVTEKGKDVELRCDPISGHTALYWYRQSLGQGLEFLIYFQGNSAPDKSGLPSDRFSAERTGGSVSTLTIQRTQQEDSAVYLCASSPWTGDQPQHFGDGTRLSIL.

The chain employs TRBV7-2 and TRBJ1-1; TRBD1 aligns across 10 bases. V shed 4 bases, J shed 4 bases, and the junction held 6 bases outside the gene matches. Germline V gene data show CDR1 as SGHTA and CDR2 as FQGNSA. This CDR3 has 15 residues. CDR3 sequence: CASSWGGQGGTEAFF. The CDR3 DNA sequence: TGTGCCAGCAGCTGGGGAGGACAGGGGGGCACTGAAGCTTTCTTT.

The chain is built from TRBV28 and TRBJ1-1; the D gene is possibly TRBD1 (6 bases). This CDR3 contains 12 residues. Germline CDR1 reads MDHEN; CDR2 reads SYDVKM. The CDR3 reads CVSDSMNTEAFF. CDR3 coding DNA: TGTGTCTCGGACAGCATGAACACTGAAGCTTTCTTT. The complete variable domain, with remaining parts taken from reference TRBV28 and TRBJ1-1, reads DVKVTQSSRYLVKRTGEKVFLECVQDMDHENMFWYRQDPGLGLRLIYFSYDVKMKEKGDIPEGYSVSREKKERFSLILESASTNQTSMYLCVSDSMNTEAFFGQGTRLTVV.

This chain connects TRBV28 to TRBJ2-7, with D hard to call. Germline V lookup: CDR1 MDHEN, CDR2 SYDVKM. Trimming stripped 6 bases from V and 2 bases from J, with 11 bases between. CDR3 size: 13 residues. The CDR3 loop reads CASSFARTYEQYF. As DNA, the CDR3 is TGTGCCAGCAGCTTCGCCAGGACCTACGAGCAGTACTTC.

The V and J genes are TRBV11-3 and TRBJ1-4; the match to TRBD1 covers 7 bases. The V segment lost 4 bases and the J segment 9 bases; nucleotides outside the gene matches: 14. The germline gives CDR1 SGHNT, CDR2 YENEEA. The CDR3 totals 16 residues. In DNA form, the CDR3 reads TGTGCCAGCAGCTACCCCTGGACAGGTTTTAAAAAAAAACTGTTTTTT. Protein: CASSYPWTGFKKKLFF.

V is TRBV7-9 and J is TRBJ1-3; 12 bases map to TRBD1. The CDR3 runs 16 residues. Trimming at V came to 4 bases and at J to 4 bases, leaving 5 bases not matched to a gene. The germline gives CDR1 SEHNR, CDR2 FQNEAQ (reference sequence). The CDR3 here is CASSSGTGGSGNTIYF. In nucleotides, the CDR3 is TGTGCCAGCAGCTCCGGGACAGGGGGCTCCGGAAACACCATATATTTT.

V usage is TRBV5-6 and J usage is TRBJ2-3, with D hard to call. This CDR3 region has 13 residues. V was pared by 0 bases and J by 3 bases, with 5 bases between. Germline CDR1 and CDR2: SGHDT and YYEEEE. CDR3: CASSLEETDTQYF. The CDR3 DNA reads TGTGCCAGCAGCTTGGAGGAGACAGATACGCAGTATTTT.

The rearrangement links TRBV27 to TRBJ1-6; possibly TRBD1 for D (6 bases). With 3 bases removed from V and 9 bases from J, the gap between germline ends came to 21 bases. The CDR3 has 17 residues. Germline lookup yields CDR1 MNHEY and CDR2 SMNVEV (reference sequence). DNA of the CDR3: TGTGCCAGCAGTTTCGCACTGCGGACAGTCTCAAGTTCACCCCTCCACTTT. This translates into CASSFALRTVSSSPLHF.